These 7 T cell receptor beta chains came from one sample sequenced in a study of blood T cell repertoires in COVID-19. Method: immunoSEQ multiplex PCR; TCRdb's copy keeps in-frame clones and lacks some. The sample lists 70,000 to 80,000 clones, about 80% seen once, with approximately 10% in the top ten. Sequencing was performed on peripheral blood. These receptors all come from a man in his forties or fifties with acute or convalescent COVID-19.

In this sample, this clone turned up once. The V call is TRBV24-1, the J call TRBJ2-2; 7 nucleotides align to TRBD1. The CDR3 has 15 residues. Germline loops: CDR1 KGHDR, CDR2 SFDVKD. J lost 4 bases, V lost 5 bases, and 6 bases had no gene match. In DNA, the CDR3 is TGTGCCACCAGTGCCACAGGGGCGGGCACCGGGGAGCTGTTTTTT. Its protein product is CATSATGAGTGELFF.

The J gene is TRBJ1-6, the V gene TRBV3-1 (or the pseudogene TRBV3-2); D remains ambiguous. CDR3 length: 14 amino acids. Trimming stripped 0 bases from V and 13 bases from J, with 13 bases between. Per germline, CDR1 LGHDT and CDR2 YNNKEL (reference sequence). This CDR3 is CASSQDKAGRPLHF. CDR3 in DNA: TGTGCCAGCAGCCAAGATAAGGCCGGGAGGCCCCTCCACTTT.

V is TRBV19 and J is TRBJ1-4; D unclear. V lost 8 bases and J lost 0, with 7 bases in between. In germline, CDR1 is LNHDA, CDR2 SQIVND (reference sequence). The CDR3 is made up of 13 amino acids. This chain's CDR3 is CASSVATNEKLFF. CDR3 bases: TGTGCCAGTTCGGTTGCAACTAATGAAAAACTGTTTTTT.

The chain is built from TRBV4-1 and TRBJ2-6; the match to TRBD2 covers 11 bases. J was trimmed by 0 bases and V by 5 bases; bases with no gene match: 3. Germline CDR1 MGHRA, CDR2 YSYEKL. The CDR3 runs to 17 residues. The CDR3 DNA reads as TGCGCCAGCAGCTCTAGCGGGAGGAGCTCTGGGGCCAACGTCCTGACTTTC. Translating gives CASSSSGRSSGANVLTF.

The chain is built from TRBV5-1 and TRBJ2-2; 8 nucleotides agree with TRBD1. The V gene end was trimmed by 4 bases and the J gene end by 4 bases; junction bases not matched to a gene: 6. CDR3 length: 15 amino acids. The germline V gene has CDR1 SGHRS and CDR2 YFSETQ. The CDR3 DNA reads TGCGCCAGCAGCCCAGGACAGGGTTTCACCGGGGAGCTGTTTTTT. Translation: CASSPGQGFTGELFF.

This clone came up a few times. The chain uses TRBV11-1 and TRBJ2-7; 10 nucleotides align to TRBD2. The trim removed 5 bases at V and 5 bases at J, leaving 9 bases unmatched. Germline assignment: CDR1 SGHAT and CDR2 FQDESV (reference sequence). CDR3 length: 15 amino acids. The CDR3 DNA reads TGTGCCAGCAGCCCACCGGGACTAGCGTATGACGAGCAGTACTTC. Translating it yields CASSPPGLAYDEQYF. The full variable domain, rest sourced from reference TRBV11-1 and TRBJ2-7, is EAEVAQSPRYKITEKSQAVAFWCDPISGHATLYWYRQILGQGPELLVQFQDESVVDDSQLPKDRFSAERLKGVDSTLKIQPAELGDSAMYLCASSPPGLAYDEQYFGPGTRLTVT.

This sequence joins TRBV10-3 and TRBJ1-4; D is perhaps TRBD1 (6 bases). The CDR3 sequence is 15 residues long. Per the germline V gene, CDR1 is ENHRY and CDR2 is SYGVKD. Trimming pared 3 bases from V and 4 bases from J, leaving 12 bases between. CDR3 loop: CAISDSGGLNEKLFF. CDR3 nucleotide sequence: TGTGCCATCAGTGATTCGGGGGGCCTTAATGAAAAACTGTTTTTT.